The sequence of this T cell receptor (beta chain) was determined in a study of OX40 agonist ivuxolimab in advanced cancers. Study summary: Earlier treatment with anti-PD-1, anti-PD-L1 or anti-CTLA-4 was permitted, and under 50% had received some. Study-wide points: CD4+ and CD8+ blood T cells expanded clonally by week 6 at 0.1 to 3.0 mg/kg. Expanded clones belonging to CD8+ T cells outnumbered, on average, those of CD4+.

Clones were read by immunoSEQ multiplex PCR, and TCRdb kept only the in-frame ones, dropping some. Among 150,000 to 180,000 clones, around 94% were seen once, and the ten largest hold 0.31%. After removal of 3 bases from V and 2 bases from J, the junction contained 1 base not matched to a gene. CDR3 size: 13 residues. Germline CDR1 reads SGHRS; CDR2 reads YFSETQ. Turning to this clone: What it recognizes is unknown.

This sequence was found in an adult with an advanced solid tumor such as melanoma, head and neck, liver or kidney cancer. The sequenced sample was CD4+ or CD8+ T cells sorted from blood, obtained in a trial of the OX40 agonist ivuxolimab. V is TRBV5-1 and J is TRBJ2-7; TRBD2 agrees at 8 bases. The CDR3: CASSSGGPYEQYF. The CDR3 nucleotides read TGCGCCAGCAGCTCGGGGGGGCCCTACGAGCAGTACTTC.